This T cell receptor (beta chain) was identified in a study of HIV-infected children after antiretroviral therapy interruption. Looking at the study overall: Recorded EBV and CMV exposure existed for most children. Samples from the continuous-treatment group were taken at weeks 0, 48 and 150. Study-level findings and limits: By the end of treatment interruption, naive CD4+ clonality (Gini) increased.

V lost 1 base and J 2 bases, leaving 24 bases between the germline ends. CDR1 and CDR2 (germline): DFQATT, SNEGSKA (reference sequence). This CDR3 has 18 amino acids. In this sample, this clonotype turned up many times. The antigen is undetermined. As to treatment: PENTA 11 planned treatment interruption arm or continuous ART arm. Unique molecular identifiers were included in an RNA-based 3' RACE TCR library. From the 3' RACE reads, TCRdb called clonotypes with MiXCR, one entry per CDR3 protein. Altogether 90,000 or so distinct CDR3 sequences are present, about 7.2% being singletons, with the ten largest covering approximately 1.2%.

The receptor comes from a pool of human donors with HIV. The gene calls are TRBV20-1 and TRBJ2-7, with D perhaps matching TRBD1 or TRBD2 (5 bases each). The material was CD45RA+ CD4+ T cells from PBMCs, pooled from several time points, obtained from a donor given antiretroviral therapy, either interrupted or continuous. Subset denoted: naive CD4+ CD45RA+ CD45RO- T cells. CDR3 nucleotides: TGCAGTGCTAGAGTACCCCGGGACCAGAATCTCATCACCTACGAGCAGTACTTC. The encoded protein is CSARVPRDQNLITYEQYF.